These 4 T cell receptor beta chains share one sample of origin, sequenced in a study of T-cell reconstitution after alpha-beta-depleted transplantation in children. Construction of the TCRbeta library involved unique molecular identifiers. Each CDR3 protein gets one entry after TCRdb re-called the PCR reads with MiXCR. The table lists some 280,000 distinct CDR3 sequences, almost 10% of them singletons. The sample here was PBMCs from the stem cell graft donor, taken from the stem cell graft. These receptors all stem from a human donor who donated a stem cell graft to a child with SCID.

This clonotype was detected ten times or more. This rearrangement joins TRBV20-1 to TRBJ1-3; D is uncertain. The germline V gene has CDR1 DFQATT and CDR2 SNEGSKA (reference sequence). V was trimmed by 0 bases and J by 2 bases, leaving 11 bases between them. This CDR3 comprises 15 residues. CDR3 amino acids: CSARDENRPGNTIYF. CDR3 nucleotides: TGCAGTGCTAGAGACGAAAACAGACCTGGAAACACCATATATTTT.

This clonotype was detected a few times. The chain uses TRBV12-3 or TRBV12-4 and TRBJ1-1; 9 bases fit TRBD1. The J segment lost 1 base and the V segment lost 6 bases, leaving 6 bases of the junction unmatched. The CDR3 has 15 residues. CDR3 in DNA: TGTGCCAGCAGGCCTCTGGGACAGGGGAACACTGAAGCTTTCTTT. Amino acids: CASRPLGQGNTEAFF.

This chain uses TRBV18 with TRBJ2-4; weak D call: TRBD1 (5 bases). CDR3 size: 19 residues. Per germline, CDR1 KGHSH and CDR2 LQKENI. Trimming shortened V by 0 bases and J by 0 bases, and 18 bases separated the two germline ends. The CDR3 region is CASSPPMGATDIAKNIQYF. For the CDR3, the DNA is TGTGCCAGCTCACCACCGATGGGCGCCACGGACATAGCCAAAAACATTCAGTACTTC.

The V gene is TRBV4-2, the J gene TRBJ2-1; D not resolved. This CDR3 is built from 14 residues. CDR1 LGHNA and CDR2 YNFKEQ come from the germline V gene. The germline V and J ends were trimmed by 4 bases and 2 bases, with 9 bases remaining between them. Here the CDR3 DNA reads TGTGCCAGCAGCCCCGGGCTCCCCTACAATGAGCAGTTCTTC. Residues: CASSPGLPYNEQFF.